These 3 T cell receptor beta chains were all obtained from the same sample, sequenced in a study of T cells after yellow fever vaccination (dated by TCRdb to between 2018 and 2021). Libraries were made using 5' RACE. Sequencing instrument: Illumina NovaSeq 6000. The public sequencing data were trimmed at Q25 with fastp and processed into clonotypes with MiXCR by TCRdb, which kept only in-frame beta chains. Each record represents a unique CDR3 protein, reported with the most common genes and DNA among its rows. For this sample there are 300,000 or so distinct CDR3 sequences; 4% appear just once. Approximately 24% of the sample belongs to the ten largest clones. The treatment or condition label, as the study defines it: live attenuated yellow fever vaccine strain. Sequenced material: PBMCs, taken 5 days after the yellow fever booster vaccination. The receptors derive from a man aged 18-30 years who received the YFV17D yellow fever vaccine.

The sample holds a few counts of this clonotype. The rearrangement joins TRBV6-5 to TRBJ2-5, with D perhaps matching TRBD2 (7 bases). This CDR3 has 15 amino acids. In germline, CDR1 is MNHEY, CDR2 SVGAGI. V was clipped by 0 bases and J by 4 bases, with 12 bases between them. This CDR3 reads CASSYSRGAPETQYF. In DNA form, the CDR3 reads TGTGCCAGCAGTTACTCTCGGGGGGCCCCAGAGACCCAGTACTTC.

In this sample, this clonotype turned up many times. CDR3 coding DNA: TGTGCCAGTAGTATAGATCTTGCGGTGAACACTGAAGCTTTCTTT. Translating gives CASSIDLAVNTEAFF. The chain links TRBV19 to TRBJ1-1; D is unclear. The CDR3 consists of 15 residues. The V gene lost 0 bases and the J gene lost 0 bases, with 8 bases spanning the gap. Germline CDR1 LNHDA, CDR2 SQIVND (reference sequence).

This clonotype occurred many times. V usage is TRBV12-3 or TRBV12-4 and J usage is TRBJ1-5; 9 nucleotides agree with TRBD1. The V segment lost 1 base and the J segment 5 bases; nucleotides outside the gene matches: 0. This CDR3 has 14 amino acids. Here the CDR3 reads CASSLGQGDQPQHF. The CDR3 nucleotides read TGTGCCAGCAGTTTAGGACAGGGGGATCAGCCCCAGCATTTT.